A single sample is the source of the 18 T cell receptor beta chains below, sequenced in a study of OX40 agonist ivuxolimab in advanced cancers. The library was made by the immunoSEQ multiplex PCR assay. Held by TCRdb, this immuneACCESS table contains in-frame sequences only and omits some clones. Under half of the omission traces to an unresolved V gene where checked; the cause of the rest is unknown. The sample includes 50,000 to 65,000 clones, with roughly 89% observed a single time. Approximately 0.8% of the sample is in the top ten clones. This specimen consisted of CD4+ or CD8+ T cells sorted from blood, obtained in a trial of the OX40 agonist ivuxolimab. The receptors originated from an adult with an advanced solid tumor such as melanoma, head and neck, liver or kidney cancer.

As DNA, the CDR3 is TGTGCCAGCAGCTTAGACCGCACAGATACGCAGTATTTT. This gives the protein CASSLDRTDTQYF. J is TRBJ2-3 and V is TRBV7-3; the D is unclear. The CDR3 sequence is 13 residues long. The V gene lost 2 bases and the J gene lost 1 base, with 4 bases spanning the gap. Germline CDR1 is SGHTA and CDR2 is FQGTGA.

The count of this clone is one. The chain is built from TRBV30 and TRBJ1-1; unclear D gene. Trimming stripped 4 bases from V and 1 base from J, with 10 bases between. Germline values: CDR1 GTSNPN, CDR2 SVGIG (reference sequence). The CDR3 runs to 13 residues. The CDR3 bases are TGTGCCTGGACGAGACACTCGAACACTGAAGCTTTCTTT. Translated: CAWTRHSNTEAFF.

This chain connects TRBV5-1 to TRBJ2-7; the D gene could be TRBD1 or TRBD2 (5 bases each). This CDR3 is 15 amino acids long. CDR1 is SGHRS and CDR2 is YFSETQ in the germline V gene. V was trimmed by 0 bases and J by 6 bases, leaving 16 bases between them. The CDR3 DNA reads as TGCGCCAGCAGCTTGGCCCTTGGGGGTTATAGCGAGCAGTACTTC. Its protein product is CASSLALGGYSEQYF.

J is TRBJ1-1 and V is TRBV30; D is unclear. This CDR3 has 16 residues. V lost 2 bases and J 2 bases, leaving 18 bases between the germline ends. CDR1 and CDR2 from the germline V gene are GTSNPN and SVGIG (reference sequence). CDR3 in amino acids: CAWSKLFSDLNTEAFF. In DNA, the CDR3 is TGTGCCTGGAGTAAGCTTTTCTCAGACCTAAACACTGAAGCTTTCTTT.

V and J are TRBV27 and TRBJ1-1; a weak D match, TRBD1 (5 bases). This CDR3 is built from 15 residues. Germline-derived CDR1 and CDR2 are MNHEY and SMNVEV (reference sequence). Trimming shortened V by 0 bases and J by 1 base, and 9 bases separated the two germline ends. CDR3 DNA: TGTGCCAGCAGTTTATCGGGGGGGAGGAACACTGAAGCTTTCTTT. It specifies CASSLSGGRNTEAFF.

This sequence joins TRBV10-2 and TRBJ2-2; D possibly corresponds to TRBD2 (7 bases). Trimming took off 10 bases at V and 2 bases at J, with 20 bases between the two ends. Germline CDR1 WSHSY, CDR2 SAAADI. This CDR3 region has 16 residues. CDR3 sequence (DNA): TGCGCCACCAAAGGGGGATCGGGGGGAAACACCGGGGAGCTGTTTTTT. Its translation: CATKGGSGGNTGELFF.

The rearrangement links TRBV7-6 to TRBJ1-1; D possibly corresponds to TRBD1 (6 bases). The CDR3 extends over 15 amino acids. V lost 5 bases to trimming and J lost 0 bases, with 13 bases between them. Germline CDR1 reads SGHVS; CDR2 reads FNYEAQ. For the CDR3, the DNA is TGTGCCAGCAGCCCCGAGTGGGGGCTGAACACTGAAGCTTTCTTT. It yields the protein CASSPEWGLNTEAFF.

The chain joins TRBV28 to TRBJ1-2, with 9 bases aligning to TRBD1. The CDR3 extends over 14 amino acids. Germline CDR1 and CDR2: MDHEN and SYDVKM. The trim removed 8 bases at V and 2 bases at J, leaving 6 bases unmatched. The chain's CDR3 is CASSGQGLNYGYTF. CDR3 bases: TGTGCCAGCTCGGGACAGGGACTGAACTATGGCTACACCTTC.

CDR3 sequence: CASSAGLTGLDYGYTF. DNA of the CDR3: TGTGCCAGCAGCGCCGGCTTAACAGGGCTGGACTATGGCTACACCTTC. The V call is TRBV5-4, the J call TRBJ1-2; D may be TRBD1 (6 bases). CDR1 and CDR2 from the germline V gene are SGHNT and YYREEE (reference sequence). The CDR3 loop spans 16 amino acids. V dropped 4 bases and J dropped 3 bases, with 19 bases sitting between them.

The genes are TRBV6-5 and TRBJ2-5, with 9 bases identical to TRBD2. The CDR3 extends over 16 amino acids. CDR1 MNHEY and CDR2 SVGAGI come from the germline V gene. Trimming cost V 0 bases and J 5 bases; bases outside gene matches: 7. The DNA of the CDR3 is TGTGCCAGCAGTTACTCGAAAGGGACTAGCAGTGAGACCCAGTACTTC. This translates into CASSYSKGTSSETQYF.

V and J are TRBV7-2 and TRBJ2-7; maybe TRBD1 (6 bases). V was clipped by 3 bases and J by 0 bases, with 9 bases between them. CDR3 size: 14 residues. Germline values: CDR1 SGHTA, CDR2 FQGNSA. The CDR3 nucleotides are TGTGCCAGCAGCTTCGAGGACAGCTCCTACGAGCAGTACTTC. Its protein is CASSFEDSSYEQYF.

The V and J genes are TRBV5-1 and TRBJ1-1, with 7 bases lining up with TRBD1. The CDR3 covers 15 residues. CDR1 and CDR2 from the germline V gene are SGHRS and YFSETQ. Trimming took 2 bases from V and 2 from J; bases not matched to a gene: 6. The chain's CDR3 is CASSFPTGENTEAFF. CDR3 bases: TGCGCCAGCAGCTTCCCCACAGGGGAAAACACTGAAGCTTTCTTT.

J is TRBJ2-2 and V is TRBV28, with 7 bases that match TRBD2. Germline assignment: CDR1 MDHEN and CDR2 SYDVKM. The CDR3 covers 14 residues. The V segment lost 8 bases and the J segment 5 bases; nucleotides outside the gene matches: 8. The CDR3 DNA follows: TGTGCCAGCTTCAGGAGCGGGGCGACCGGGGAGCTGTTTTTT. Its protein is CASFRSGATGELFF.

The chain combines TRBV14 with TRBJ2-1; perhaps TRBD2 as D (7 bases). The V and J ends lost 1 base and 9 bases respectively, with 13 bases between them. The CDR3 length is 14 residues. Germline CDR1 and CDR2: SGHDN and FVKESK. In nucleotides, the CDR3 is TGTGCCAGCAGCCAAGGTCACCGGGGGGCTGAGCAGTTCTTC. It yields the protein CASSQGHRGAEQFF.

The V and J genes are TRBV7-6 and TRBJ1-1, with D possibly TRBD1 on 5 matching bases. Germline V gives CDR1 SGHVS, CDR2 FNYEAQ. V lost 5 bases and J lost 2, with 15 bases in between. The CDR3 consists of 15 residues. The chain's CDR3 is CASSQVRGANTEAFF. The CDR3 nucleotides read TGTGCCAGCAGCCAAGTGAGGGGCGCAAACACTGAAGCTTTCTTT.

The chain uses TRBV14 and TRBJ1-3; D gene ambiguous. This CDR3 has 16 amino acids. V lost 5 bases to trimming and J lost 0 bases, with 14 bases between them. Germline CDR1 SGHDN, CDR2 FVKESK. The CDR3 sequence: CASSYATPASGNTIYF. CDR3 bases: TGTGCCAGCAGCTATGCGACACCTGCCTCTGGAAACACCATATATTTT.

The V and J genes are TRBV21-1 and TRBJ2-4. TRBV21-1 is shown as a pseudogene. The CDR3 extends over 17 amino acids. The CDR3 coding sequence is TGTGCCAGCAGCAAAGTTGCAGTATCGGTCCCCAAAAACATTCAGTACTTC. It is translated as CASSKVAVSVPKNIQYF.

The chain uses TRBV7-8 and TRBJ1-1, with TRBD1 identical over 11 bases. V was pared by 5 bases and J by 6 bases, with 5 bases of the junction left unmatched. Germline loops: CDR1 SGHVS, CDR2 FQNEAQ. This CDR3 contains 14 residues. For the CDR3, the DNA is TGTGCCAGCAGCAAGGACAGGGGGCTGGCTGAAGCTTTCTTT. Translating it yields CASSKDRGLAEAFF.